The present T cell receptor beta chain was sequenced within a study of blood T cell repertoires in COVID-19. For the study at large: Samples taken during acute and convalescent COVID-19 were collected in the United States, Italy and Spain. T cells, B-cell-depleted T cells, or PBMCs provided the cDNA or gDNA that served as material.

There are 16 residues in the CDR3. The germline CDR1 and CDR2 sequences are SGHDT and YYEEEE. The trim removed 5 bases at V and 5 bases at J, leaving 9 bases unmatched. Original analysis: Amplification from reference gene primers served as the basis for estimated nucleated cell counts. Repertoires were generated with immunoSEQ multiplex PCR, while TCRdb's copy carries only in-frame clones and drops some. From that table come the V and J calls and clone size; the DNA was used to work out D and trimming. The data hold 95,000 to 120,000 clones, with about two thirds observed a single time. The receptor's source is a woman between 35 and 50 years old with acute or convalescent COVID-19. The sequencing sample was made of peripheral blood. The chain employs TRBV5-6 and TRBJ2-1; 11 bases line up with TRBD1. DNA for the CDR3: TGTGCCAGCAGTCGCGGACAGGGGGCATGGGACAATGAGCAGTTCTTC. This gives the protein CASSRGQGAWDNEQFF.